This T cell receptor beta chain was recovered during a study of blood T cell repertoires in COVID-19. In the study's own analysis: Quantification of nucleated cells was approximated via reference gene primer amplification. TCRdb's table, derived via immunoSEQ multiplex PCR, lists solely in-frame clones and lacks some. V, J and clone size reflect that table, while D and trimming were determined from the DNA. The sample lists around 310,000 clones; 75% to 90% were seen once. In germline, CDR1 is ENHRY, CDR2 SYGVKD. The CDR3 loop spans 13 amino acids. V was shortened by 7 bases and J by 4 bases, with 11 bases between the two germline ends.

This TCR was sampled from a man aged 25-45 years who had recovered from COVID-19. Sequences were obtained from PBMCs or T cells enriched from blood (not recorded which). The rearrangement links TRBV10-3 to TRBJ2-1; D gene unclear. The CDR3 spells CAIKATLYNEQFF. The CDR3, as DNA: TGTGCCATCAAAGCAACCTTATACAATGAGCAGTTCTTC.